Listed below are T cell receptor beta chains from one sample, sequenced in a study of metastatic and nonmetastatic thyroid tumors. TCRdb re-called the PCR reads through MiXCR. This sample has some 20,000 clones; less than 20% occur once, and the top ten carry about 19%. The sample taken for sequencing was blood. These TCRs come from a female donor with papillary thyroid cancer or a benign thyroid nodule (not recorded which). Some clones in this sample may be carry-over from other donors' samples. Each CDR3 is given with its conserved first and last residue. The D gene is left open where the match is weak. Size is omitted from some rows. Given values are once, few, many or a class for expanded clones.

d_call	clone_size	v_call	j_call	cdr3_aa	cdr3_nt
-	-	TRBV20-1	TRBJ2-7	CSAIHPVLPEGYEQYF	TGCAGTGCTATCCATCCGGTACTCCCGGAAGGCTACGAGCAGTACTTC
-	-	TRBV7-7	TRBJ2-5	CASRPPGAGHETHYF	TGTGCCAGCAGACCCCCTGGAGCGGGCCATGAGACCCATTACTTC
TRBD2	many	TRBV27	TRBJ2-1	CATARTSGRDEQFF	TGTGCCACCGCTCGGACTAGCGGGAGGGATGAGCAGTTCTTC
TRBD1	-	TRBV6-5	TRBJ1-2	CASSSGQGIDGYTF	TGTGCCAGCAGTTCGGGACAGGGGATCGATGGCTACACCTTC
TRBD1	medium-sized	TRBV28	TRBJ1-4	CASREYRGQTNEKLFF	TGTGCCAGCAGGGAATACAGGGGGCAAACTAATGAAAAACTGTTTTTT
-	few	TRBV12-3/TRBV12-4	TRBJ1-5	CASSMQAGFNQPQHF	TGTGCCAGCAGTATGCAGGCAGGATTCAATCAGCCCCAGCATTTT
TRBD2	many	TRBV11-1	TRBJ2-2	CASSPRRREVNTGELFF	TGTGCCAGCAGCCCGAGGAGACGGGAGGTTAACACCGGGGAGCTGTTTTTT
-	many	TRBV20-1	TRBJ2-4	CSARLGAKNIQYF	TGCAGTGCGAGACTTGGGGCCAAAAACATTCAGTACTTC
TRBD2	many	TRBV20-1	TRBJ2-3	CSASAGTSGGARDTQYF	TGCAGTGCTAGTGCCGGGACTAGCGGGGGGGCACGGGATACGCAGTATTTT
TRBD2	-	TRBV11-2	TRBJ2-7	CASIARLAGDLDEQHF	TGTGCCAGCATCGCGCGACTAGCGGGAGATCTCGACGAGCAGCACTTC
-	many	TRBV19	TRBJ1-5	CASSSKGTTNQPQHF	TGTGCCAGTAGCTCCAAGGGGACAACAAATCAGCCCCAGCATTTT
TRBD2	many	TRBV6-2/TRBV6-3	TRBJ2-1	CASSYPLAVSGDEQFF	TGTGCCAGCAGTTACCCCCTAGCGGTTAGTGGCGATGAGCAGTTCTTC
-	many	TRBV27	TRBJ2-3	CASSLWAGIGTDTQYF	TGTGCCAGCAGTTTGTGGGCGGGAATCGGCACAGATACGCAGTATTTT
-	many	TRBV20-1	TRBJ2-7	CSAGGDTSYEQYF	TGCAGTGCTGGGGGGGACACCTCCTACGAGCAGTACTTC
TRBD2	many	TRBV4-2	TRBJ2-3	CASSDLGLAGGPGYF	TGTGCCAGCAGCGACCTGGGACTAGCGGGGGGGCCCGGGTATTTT
-	many	TRBV29-1	TRBJ2-7	CSVGTAREQYF	TGCAGCGTCGGGACGGCTAGGGAGCAGTACTTC
-	many	TRBV20-1	TRBJ2-1	CSARDLRDSPHEQFF	TGCAGTGCTAGAGATCTAAGGGATAGCCCCCATGAGCAGTTCTTC
-	few	TRBV6-2/TRBV6-3	TRBJ2-7	CASSYSLVTEQYF	TGTGCCAGTAGTTACTCCCTAGTTACCGAGCAGTACTTC
TRBD2	-	TRBV11-2	TRBJ2-3	CASSSRLAGDTDTQYF	TGTGCCAGCAGCTCGCGACTAGCGGGAGACACGGATACGCAGTATTTT
-	-	TRBV5-1	TRBJ1-3	CASSLVGGDTVYF	TGTGCCAGCAGCTTGGTGGGAGGGGACACCGTATATTTT
-	many	TRBV7-8	TRBJ2-7	CASSLGDVSYEQYF	TGTGCCAGCAGCTTAGGAGACGTCTCCTACGAGCAGTACTTC
-	medium-sized	TRBV6-2/TRBV6-3	TRBJ2-7	CASSYWDYEQYF	TGTGCCAGCAGTTACTGGGACTACGAGCAGTACTTC
TRBD2	many	TRBV5-1	TRBJ2-1	CASTPLAGVGTEQFF	TGCGCCAGCACCCCACTAGCGGGAGTAGGTACCGAGCAGTTCTTC
-	-	TRBV5-1	TRBJ2-2	CASSRRTSNTGELFF	TGCGCCAGCAGCCGTCGGACATCGAACACCGGGGAGCTGTTTTTT
TRBD1	few	TRBV6-1	TRBJ2-7	CASFDRGRGYEQYF	TGTGCCAGCTTCGACAGGGGGCGAGGCTACGAGCAGTACTTC
-	once	TRBV20-1	TRBJ2-7	CSARWGREQYF	TGCAGTGCTAGATGGGGGCGCGAGCAGTACTTC
-	few	TRBV6-2/TRBV6-3	TRBJ2-3	CASSYVGDTQYF	TGTGCCAGCAGTTACGTCGGAGATACGCAGTATTTT
-	many	TRBV12-5	TRBJ2-2	CASGLDDRELFF	TGTGCTAGTGGTTTGGACGACAGGGAGCTGTTTTTT
-	-	TRBV11-2	TRBJ2-7	CASSLGAGSGEQYF	TGTGCCAGCAGCTTAGGGGCAGGGTCGGGCGAGCAGTACTTC
-	many	TRBV5-1	TRBJ1-6	CASNDGGNSPLHF	TGCGCCAGCAACGACGGGGGCAATTCACCCCTCCACTTT
-	medium-sized	TRBV10-3	TRBJ2-7	CAIARVSYEQYF	TGTGCCATCGCGAGGGTCTCCTACGAGCAGTACTTC
-	-	TRBV5-1	TRBJ2-2	CASSLAGVSGELFF	TGCGCCAGCAGCTTGGCCGGGGTATCCGGGGAGCTGTTTTTT
TRBD1	many	TRBV5-1	TRBJ2-7	CASSLGQGAYEQYF	TGCGCCAGCAGCCTCGGACAGGGGGCATACGAGCAGTACTTC
-	-	TRBV9	TRBJ2-7	CASSPGSPFDEQYF	TGTGCCAGCAGCCCCGGGAGCCCGTTTGACGAGCAGTACTTC
-	many	TRBV19	TRBJ1-1	CASSGARNTEAFF	TGTGCCAGTTCGGGGGCGCGGAACACTGAAGCTTTCTTT
-	many	TRBV5-1	TRBJ1-2	CASSLQGDGYTF	TGCGCCAGCAGCTTACAGGGAGATGGCTACACCTTC
-	many	TRBV19	TRBJ2-2	CASSIRTGDLFF	TGTGCCAGTAGTATCAGGACCGGGGATCTGTTTTTT
-	-	TRBV28	TRBJ1-2	CASSGTGIYGYTF	TGTGCCAGCAGTGGAACGGGGATCTATGGCTACACCTTC
TRBD2	many	TRBV7-9	TRBJ2-1	CASTTLTGGGSYNEQFF	TGTGCCAGCACCACACTCACCGGGGGGGGCTCCTACAATGAGCAGTTCTTC
-	many	TRBV10-3	TRBJ1-3	CAIRGDPNSGNTIYF	TGTGCCATCAGGGGGGATCCCAACTCTGGAAACACCATATATTTT
-	-	TRBV5-1	TRBJ2-6	CASSLVLSGANVLTF	TGCGCCAGCAGCTTGGTTTTGTCTGGGGCCAACGTCCTGACTTTC
TRBD2	many	TRBV19	TRBJ2-1	CASSLRGSGRFNEQFF	TGTGCCAGTAGTCTCCGCGGTAGCGGGAGGTTCAATGAGCAGTTCTTC
TRBD2	many	TRBV28	TRBJ2-5	CASSLSLAGAQETQYF	TGTGCCAGCAGTTTATCTCTCGCGGGAGCCCAAGAGACCCAGTACTTC
TRBD2	many	TRBV6-2/TRBV6-3	TRBJ2-1	CASSKGLAGTEQFF	TGTGCCAGCAGTAAGGGACTAGCGGGAACGGAGCAGTTCTTC
-	few	TRBV28	TRBJ2-2	CASTQPGGTNTGELFF	TGTGCCAGCACCCAGCCCGGGGGAACGAACACCGGGGAGCTGTTTTTT
-	-	TRBV7-2	TRBJ1-2	CSISPGRLYGYTF	TGTTCCATCAGCCCAGGCCGTCTCTATGGCTACACCTTC
TRBD2	many	TRBV19	TRBJ2-2	CASSIKWLAGTNTGELFF	TGTGCCAGTAGTATAAAGTGGCTAGCGGGAACGAACACCGGGGAGCTGTTTTTT
-	large	TRBV27	TRBJ1-2	CASSFTVHSYGYTF	TGTGCCAGCAGTTTTACCGTCCACAGCTATGGCTACACCTTC
-	many	TRBV5-4	TRBJ2-7	CASSLERGSEQYF	TGTGCCAGCAGCTTGGAGAGAGGGAGCGAGCAGTACTTC
-	-	TRBV5-4	TRBJ1-1	CASSPGGGPRSEAFF	TGTGCCAGCAGCCCGGGGGGCGGGCCCAGATCTGAAGCTTTCTTT